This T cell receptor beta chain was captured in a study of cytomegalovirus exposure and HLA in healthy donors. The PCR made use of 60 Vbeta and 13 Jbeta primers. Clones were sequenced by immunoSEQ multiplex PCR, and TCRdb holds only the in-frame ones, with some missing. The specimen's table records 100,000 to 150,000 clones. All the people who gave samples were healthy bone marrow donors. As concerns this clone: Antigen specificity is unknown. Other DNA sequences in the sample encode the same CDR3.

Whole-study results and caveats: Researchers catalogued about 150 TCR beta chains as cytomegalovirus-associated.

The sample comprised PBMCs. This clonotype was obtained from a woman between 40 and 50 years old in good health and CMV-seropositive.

This chain's CDR3 is CAISGTGGDQPQHF. The CDR3 bases are TGTGCCATCAGTGGAACAGGGGGGGACCAGCCCCAGCATTTT. This chain uses TRBV10-3 with TRBJ1-5; 8 bases match TRBD1. This CDR3 is built from 14 residues. Germline loops: CDR1 ENHRY, CDR2 SYGVKD. After removal of 4 bases from V and 7 bases from J, the junction contained 6 bases not matched to a gene.